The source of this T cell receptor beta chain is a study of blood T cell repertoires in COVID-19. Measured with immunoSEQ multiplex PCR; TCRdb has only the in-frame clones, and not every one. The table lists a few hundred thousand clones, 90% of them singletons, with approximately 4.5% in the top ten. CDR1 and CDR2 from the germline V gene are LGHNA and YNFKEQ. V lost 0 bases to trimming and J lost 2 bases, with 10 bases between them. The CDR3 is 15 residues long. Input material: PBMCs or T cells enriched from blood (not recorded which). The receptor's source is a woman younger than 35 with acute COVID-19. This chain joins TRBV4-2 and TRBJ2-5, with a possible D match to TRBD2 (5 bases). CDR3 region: CASSQEREGQETQYF. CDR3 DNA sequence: TGTGCCAGCAGCCAAGAACGAGAGGGACAAGAGACCCAGTACTTC.